Detailed here is one T cell receptor beta chain. Its antigen is not known. The data were taken from a study of CXCR3-negative and CXCR3-positive naive CD8 T cells. Background on the study: Every library held about 1.5 +/- 0.3 million TRB reads, and the total came to around 150 million.

The germline V gene has CDR1 ENHRY and CDR2 SYGVKD. There are 14 residues in the CDR3. UMI-tagged TRB cDNA libraries were built via 5' RACE. No DNA is given; TCRdb re-called the 5' RACE reads and lists each CDR3 protein once. This repertoire includes some 120,000 distinct CDR3 sequences. General study points: TRBV-TRBJ usage matched between naive CXCR3-negative and CXCR3-positive cells but not between memory cells. After cryopreservation, expression of CXCR3 was partially reduced, and most assays were run with fresh PBMCs. More hydrophobic TRB CDR3s occurred in CXCR3-positive than in CXCR3-negative naive cells.

Naive CD8+ T cells were CD45RO-CCR7+CD27+CD95-. The receptor's source is a human donor in good health. Some clones in this sample may be carry-over from other donors' samples. The chain uses TRBV10-3 and TRBJ2-7; TCRdb proposes TRBD1, but this gene call is untestable without DNA. The sequencing input was naive CXCR3+ CD8+ T cells from blood. Subset given: CD45RO-CCR7+CD27+CD95- naive CD8+ T cells expressing CXCR3 (TNR3+). The CDR3 spells CAISTGGLDYEQYF.